The rows below give T cell receptor beta chains drawn from one sample of a study of cytotoxic CD8 clonotypes in ibrutinib-treated CLL. The table came from immunoSEQ multiplex PCR; TCRdb's copy has only in-frame clones and leaves some out. The repertoire includes 40,000 or so clones, roughly 70% of them detected once, and over 9% sits in the top ten. The sample was PBMCs, taken at disease progression, from a patient treated with ibrutinib. These receptors were obtained from a human donor with chronic lymphocytic leukemia. Both conserved end residues are part of each CDR3. A D gene is named only where the DNA matches it firmly. The size entry is marked missing in some rows and otherwise reads once, few, many or a size class.

>TRBD2|.|TRBJ2-5|TRBV5-1
CASRFGTSEMETQYF
TGCGCCAGCAGATTTGGTACTAGCGAAATGGAGACCCAGTACTTC
>.|few|TRBJ1-5|TRBV10-3
CAIRGDSNQPQHF
TGTGCCATCAGGGGGGATAGCAATCAGCCCCAGCATTTT
>TRBD2|.|TRBJ2-2|TRBV10-2
CATRLAGVLNTGELFF
TGCGCCACCCGACTAGCGGGGGTCCTGAACACCGGGGAGCTGTTTTTT
>.|.|TRBJ1-2|TRBV7-2
CASRTVYGYTF
TGTGCCAGCAGAACAGTATATGGCTACACCTTC
>TRBD1|.|TRBJ2-7|TRBV7-9
CASSNWDRDTYEQYF
TGTGCCAGCAGCAACTGGGACAGGGACACCTACGAGCAGTACTTC
>.|few|TRBJ2-1|TRBV6-4
CASSDSSDGGNEQFF
TGTGCCAGCAGTGACAGCTCGGACGGCGGCAATGAGCAGTTCTTC
>.|.|TRBJ2-7|TRBV7-2
CASSRFNEQYF
TGTGCCAGCTCCCGGTTTAACGAGCAGTACTTC
>TRBD1|.|TRBJ1-2|TRBV28
CASRSSGTDNYGYTF
TGTGCCAGCAGGTCCTCCGGGACAGATAACTATGGCTACACCTTC
>.|.|TRBJ2-1|TRBV10-2
CASSRGLQAYNEQFF
TGCGCCAGCAGTCGGGGACTGCAAGCCTACAATGAGCAGTTCTTC
>TRBD1|.|TRBJ1-5|TRBV19
CASSIPGGVGQPQHF
TGTGCCAGTAGTATACCAGGGGGCGTGGGACAGCCCCAGCATTTT
>TRBD1|.|TRBJ2-7|TRBV6-1
CASWDRATSEQYF
TGTGCCAGCTGGGACAGGGCAACCTCCGAGCAGTACTTC
>TRBD2|.|TRBJ2-2|TRBV10-1
CASPSGLAVGELFF
TGCGCCAGCCCGTCGGGACTAGCGGTCGGGGAGCTGTTTTTT
>.|once|TRBJ1-6|TRBV6-6
CASSYTTGTLHF
TGTGCCAGCAGTTATACGACAGGCACCCTCCACTTT
>TRBD1|.|TRBJ1-5|TRBV29-1
CSVLVPGQGLAGNQPQHF
TGCAGCGTCCTAGTCCCGGGACAGGGCCTGGCGGGCAATCAGCCCCAGCATTTT
>.|.|TRBJ1-2|TRBV5-4
CASSPGNGENYGYTF
TGTGCCAGCAGTCCAGGGAATGGGGAAAACTATGGCTACACCTTC
>TRBD1|.|TRBJ1-6|TRBV7-9
CASSYGQGARGSPLHF
TGTGCCAGCAGCTACGGACAGGGGGCGCGAGGTTCACCCCTCCACTTT
>.|few|TRBJ1-5|TRBV28
CASSGAGSQPQHF
TGTGCCAGCAGTGGGGCGGGGTCTCAGCCCCAGCATTTT
>TRBD2|.|TRBJ2-7|TRBV19
CASSILSGGAYEQYF
TGTGCCAGTAGTATACTGAGCGGGGGCGCCTACGAGCAGTACTTC
>TRBD1|.|TRBJ2-1|TRBV2
CASSRTGGQWSYNEQFF
TGTGCCAGCAGCCGGACAGGGGGCCAGTGGTCCTACAATGAGCAGTTCTTC
>TRBD1|.|TRBJ2-7|TRBV28
CASRRDRGPYEQYF
TGTGCCAGCAGGCGGGACAGGGGGCCCTACGAGCAGTACTTC
>.|medium-sized|TRBJ1-5|TRBV23-1
CASSQLRAFASAQHF
TGCGCCAGCAGTCAATTGAGGGCGTTCGCATCAGCCCAGCATTTT
>TRBD1|.|TRBJ1-4|TRBV5-6
CASSRNRGWNEKLFF
TGTGCCAGCAGCCGAAACAGGGGCTGGAATGAAAAACTGTTTTTT
>.|.|TRBJ2-2|TRBV7-8
CASSLYSNTGELFF
TGTGCCAGCAGCTTATATAGCAACACCGGGGAGCTGTTTTTT
>.|.|TRBJ1-1|TRBV28
CASSSLTQDYTEAFF
TGTGCCAGCAGCTCATTGACACAGGATTACACTGAAGCTTTCTTT
>.|.|TRBJ1-6|TRBV7-9
CASSLGEGGNSPLHF
TGTGCCAGCAGCTTAGGCGAGGGGGGGAATTCACCCCTCCACTTT
>TRBD2|.|TRBJ2-2|TRBV7-9
CASSSGTSGFTGELFF
TGTGCCAGCAGCTCCGGGACTAGCGGGTTCACCGGGGAGCTGTTTTTT
>.|once|TRBJ1-6|TRBV12-2
CASRYNRGGRSPLHF
TGTGCAAGTCGCTACAACAGGGGAGGGCGGTCACCCCTCCACTTT
>TRBD2|.|TRBJ2-7|TRBV6-1
CASSEGTSGSYEQYF
TGTGCCAGCAGTGAAGGGACTAGCGGCTCCTACGAGCAGTACTTC
>TRBD1|.|TRBJ2-2|TRBV27
CASSGRQGRAGELFF
TGTGCCAGCAGTGGACGACAGGGTCGGGCCGGGGAGCTGTTTTTT
>.|.|TRBJ2-2|TRBV5-4
CASSFQGPGELFF
TGTGCCAGCAGCTTCCAAGGGCCCGGGGAGCTGTTTTTT
>.|.|TRBJ2-2|TRBV7-9
CASSLTGDTGELFF
TGTGCCAGCAGCCTCACGGGGGACACCGGGGAGCTGTTTTTT
>.|.|TRBJ2-3|TRBV7-6
CASSYDQRGTQYF
TGTGCCAGCAGCTATGACCAACGGGGTACGCAGTATTTT
>.|.|TRBJ2-3|TRBV11-2
CASSLDPARDTQYF
TGTGCCAGCAGCTTGGATCCAGCAAGAGATACGCAGTATTTT
>.|few|TRBJ1-5|TRBV19
CASSGRSATQPQHF
TGTGCCAGTAGTGGGCGTTCCGCCACTCAGCCCCAGCATTTT
>.|once|TRBJ2-5|TRBV2
CASSDGWSKETQYF
TGTGCCAGCAGTGACGGCTGGTCCAAAGAGACCCAGTACTTC
>TRBD2|.|TRBJ2-5|TRBV11-3
CASSRLAGGTQYF
TGTGCCAGCAGCCGACTAGCGGGAGGGACCCAGTACTTC
>.|.|TRBJ2-7|TRBV27
CASSLSGTAGSYEQYF
TGTGCCAGCAGTTTATCTGGGACGGCAGGCTCGTACGAGCAGTACTTC
>TRBD1|.|TRBJ2-3|TRBV18
CASSIYGTGNTDTQYF
TGTGCCAGCTCGATTTATGGGACAGGAAACACAGATACGCAGTATTTT
>TRBD2|.|TRBJ2-7|TRBV10-3
CAIRGTSGSYEQYF
TGTGCCATCAGGGGGACTAGCGGCTCCTACGAGCAGTACTTC
>TRBD2|.|TRBJ2-3|TRBV6-1
CASSELSGVYADTQYF
TGTGCCAGCAGTGAACTAAGCGGGGTTTATGCAGATACGCAGTATTTT
>TRBD2|.|TRBJ2-1|TRBV27
CASSPGGGPLYNEQFF
TGTGCCAGCAGTCCGGGGGGGGGCCCCCTATACAATGAGCAGTTCTTC
>TRBD1|.|TRBJ1-1|TRBV7-3
CASSTGTGNTEAFF
TGTGCCAGCAGCACCGGGACAGGGAACACTGAAGCTTTCTTT
>.|.|TRBJ1-6|TRBV7-2
CASSTRTDASPLHF
TGTGCCAGCAGCACCCGGACAGATGCGTCACCCCTCCACTTT
>.|.|TRBJ2-1|TRBV7-9
CASRSPLAGDHNEQFF
TGTGCCAGCCGATCCCCTCTGGCCGGGGACCACAATGAGCAGTTCTTC
>TRBD1|few|TRBJ1-2|TRBV20-1
CSASWTGLYTF
TGCAGTGCTAGTTGGACAGGGCTCTACACCTTC
>.|few|TRBJ2-1|TRBV10-3
CAISPGTFGTEQFF
TGTGCCATCAGCCCCGGGACGTTTGGGACCGAGCAGTTCTTC
>.|.|TRBJ2-3|TRBV29-1
CSVAGRGLDTQYF
TGCAGCGTTGCGGGCAGGGGTTTGGATACGCAGTATTTT
>.|.|TRBJ1-3|TRBV4-1
CASSQDRSSGNTIYF
TGCGCCAGCAGCCAAGATCGTAGCTCTGGAAACACCATATATTTT
>.|few|TRBJ2-1|TRBV5-1
CASSWDTGANEQFF
TGCGCCAGCAGCTGGGACACGGGGGCCAATGAGCAGTTCTTC
>.|.|TRBJ2-1|TRBV7-2
CASSKGDYNEQFF
TGTGCCAGCAGCAAGGGGGACTACAATGAGCAGTTCTTC
>.|.|TRBJ2-2|TRBV27
CASSLATGELFF
TGTGCCAGCAGTTTAGCCACCGGGGAGCTGTTTTTT
>.|.|TRBJ2-7|TRBV7-2
CASSSRRAYEQYF
TGTGCCAGCAGCTCTCGACGGGCCTACGAGCAGTACTTC
>TRBD1|.|TRBJ2-5|TRBV18
CASSPGQGLETQYF
TGTGCCAGCTCACCGGGACAGGGTCTAGAGACCCAGTACTTC
>TRBD1|.|TRBJ1-1|TRBV5-1
CASSPGQGVNTEAFF
TGCGCCAGCAGTCCGGGACAGGGGGTGAACACTGAAGCTTTCTTT
>.|.|TRBJ2-3|TRBV7-6
CASSLEGFLVSSTDTQYF
TGTGCCAGCAGCTTAGAGGGGTTCCTTGTTTCTAGCACAGATACGCAGTATTTT
>.|.|TRBJ1-2|TRBV20-1
CSASNYGYTF
TGCAGTGCTAGTAACTATGGCTACACCTTC
>.|.|TRBJ2-7|TRBV28
CASNSGIYEQYF
TGTGCCAGCAACTCAGGGATATACGAGCAGTACTTC
>.|.|TRBJ2-1|TRBV4-1
CASGDVGRGLHNEQFF
TGCGCCAGCGGGGACGTAGGGAGGGGGCTTCACAATGAGCAGTTCTTC
>.|.|TRBJ2-6|TRBV14
CASSQAFAFQPGANVLTF
TGTGCCAGCAGCCAAGCCTTCGCGTTCCAGCCTGGGGCCAACGTCCTGACTTTC
>.|.|TRBJ2-1|TRBV9
CASTPLSGSYNEQFF
TGTGCCAGCACCCCCCTCTCCGGGTCCTACAATGAGCAGTTCTTC